This paragraph covers one TCR beta chain sequence. This entry is derived from a study of response to subunit inactivated influenza vaccine. MiXCR was run by TCRdb on the RT-PCR reads, yielding one entry per CDR3 protein. The table has roughly 190,000 distinct CDR3 sequences, less than 15% seen once. The same data also contributed to another study, on T cells expressing NK-cell markers. That publication notes: As the method of synthesis, 5'RACE template switching with UMIs yielded TCR beta cDNA. Sequencing of TCR beta repertoires drew on sorted CD3+CD56+NKG2C+, CD3+CD56+NKG2C- and CD3+CD56-NKG2C+ T cells. About 1.0-7.0% of CD8+ T cells in several donors belonged to dominant NKG2C+ clonotypes. A few donors likewise had their CD3+CD56-NKG2C+ fraction led by these clonotypes.

The receptor was isolated from a man in his forties or fifties who received an inactivated influenza vaccine. The sample in question was CD8+ T cells sorted from PBMCs, obtained less than 13 days after vaccination.

CDR3 sequence: CASSPGLRGLLETQYF. The CDR3 DNA reads TGTGCCAGCAGCCCCGGGCTGCGGGGACTTCTCGAGACCCAGTACTTC. The chain is built from TRBV4-2 and TRBJ2-5, with D possibly being TRBD2 (6 bases). V was shortened by 4 bases and J by 5 bases, with 20 bases between the two germline ends. CDR1 is LGHNA and CDR2 is YNFKEQ in the germline V gene. CDR3 length: 16 amino acids.